These 15 T cell receptor beta chains originate from one sample sequenced in a study of blood T cells in healthy people across ages. A J-beta primer mix and a sample-barcoded 5' primer were used in a second PCR of roughly 7 to 12 cycles. TCRdb analysed the 5' RACE reads with MiXCR anew, one entry per CDR3 protein. The sample consists of about 970,000 distinct CDR3 sequences, 51% of them appearing once. The material sequenced was blood. The receptor set was obtained from a woman aged 55 to 70 in good health.

This sequence joins TRBV30 and TRBJ1-4; maybe TRBD1 (6 bases). CDR1 is GTSNPN and CDR2 is SVGIG in the germline V gene (reference sequence). CDR3 length: 15 amino acids. V was trimmed by 5 bases and J by 7 bases, leaving 20 bases between them. For the CDR3, the DNA is TGTGCCTGGTGTCCAGGGGTCCAAGGCAGTGAAAAACTGTTTTTT. It codes for CAWCPGVQGSEKLFF.

About this clonotype: One base away lies a much larger clone, so this may be a sequencing read error. The CDR3 DNA is TGCAGCGTCAGGATGAGGGCGGTCGGAGAGACCCAGTACTTC. Residues: CSVRMRAVGETQYF. The chain links TRBV29-1 to TRBJ2-5, with D possibly matching TRBD2 (5 bases). The CDR3 runs 14 residues. V was clipped by 6 bases and J by 4 bases, with 18 bases between them. From germline, CDR1 is SQVTM and CDR2 ANQGSEA.

The chain employs TRBV20-1 and TRBJ2-5; D unclear. The CDR3 sequence is 12 residues long. Trimming took 5 bases from V and 2 from J, leaving 9 bases between them. Germline CDR1 DFQATT, CDR2 SNEGSKA (reference sequence). In DNA, the CDR3 is TGCAGTGCTCCCTTCTGGCAAGAGACCCAGTACTTC. It codes for CSAPFWQETQYF.

V is TRBV10-3 and J is TRBJ2-7, with 16 bases fitting TRBD2. The CDR3 has 18 amino acids. The ends lost 6 bases at V and 5 bases at J; junction bases unmatched: 13. Germline V CDR1 and CDR2: ENHRY, SYGVKD. The CDR3 is CAIRKPGTSGRARDEQYF. The CDR3 coding sequence is TGTGCCATCAGGAAGCCTGGGACTAGCGGGAGGGCCCGGGACGAGCAGTACTTC.

The chain carries TRBV11-2 and TRBJ2-7; a weak D match, TRBD2 (5 bases). CDR3 length equals 15 residues. V lost 0 bases and J 2 bases, leaving 11 bases between the germline ends. Germline V gene lookup returns CDR1 SGHAT and CDR2 FQNNGV. CDR3: CASSLEASRPYEQYF. The CDR3 DNA reads TGTGCCAGCAGCTTAGAAGCTAGCCGACCCTACGAGCAGTACTTC.

This clonotype was counted between two and nine times. The chain recombines TRBV7-2 with TRBJ1-6, with 8 bases aligning to TRBD1. V lost 4 bases to trimming and J lost 2 bases; unmatched junction nucleotides: 1. CDR3 size: 15 residues. Germline V gene sequence: CDR1 SGHTA, CDR2 FQGNSA. CDR3 sequence: CASSSDRAYNSPLHF. CDR3 coding DNA: TGTGCCAGCAGCTCGGACAGGGCCTATAATTCACCCCTCCACTTT. The whole variable domain, filled in from reference TRBV7-2 and TRBJ1-6, reads GAGVSQSPSNKVTEKGKDVELRCDPISGHTALYWYRQSLGQGLEFLIYFQGNSAPDKSGLPSDRFSAERTGGSVSTLTIQRTQQEDSAVYLCASSSDRAYNSPLHFGNGTRLTVT.

The V call is TRBV6-5, the J call TRBJ2-7; D call uncertain. This CDR3 region has 14 residues. The germline V and J ends were trimmed by 2 bases and 2 bases, with 10 bases remaining between them. CDR1 and CDR2 from the germline V gene are MNHEY and SVGAGI. DNA of the CDR3: TGTGCCAGCAGTTACGATGGAAGGGCCTACGAGCAGTACTTC. This encodes CASSYDGRAYEQYF.

This clonotype appeared a few times. The V and J genes are TRBV7-2 and TRBJ2-7; maybe TRBD2 (6 bases). The last part of the DNA fits TRBJ2-5 better; the J call may be wrong. Germline V gives CDR1 SGHTA, CDR2 FQGNSA. This CDR3 is 15 amino acids long. The CDR3 DNA follows: TGTGCCAGCAGCTTAGACGGGCTAGCGTCGAAGACCCAGTACTTC. Translating it yields CASSLDGLASKTQYF.

This clonotype was observed at least ten times. The J gene is TRBJ2-7, the V gene TRBV4-1; D remains ambiguous. V was pared by 2 bases and J by 7 bases, with 12 bases between. The CDR3 extends over 13 amino acids. From germline, CDR1 is MGHRA and CDR2 YSYEKL. CDR3: CASSQTSLGEQYF. CDR3 DNA sequence: TGCGCCAGCAGCCAAACATCCCTGGGAGAGCAGTACTTC.

The J gene is TRBJ1-2, the V gene TRBV6-5, with D possibly matching TRBD1 (5 bases). The germline V gene encodes CDR1 MNHEY and CDR2 SVGAGI. V was cut by 6 bases and J by 4 bases, with 9 bases left in between. The CDR3 covers 12 residues. CDR3 coding DNA: TGTGCCAGCAGCACAGGATTCTATGGCTACACCTTC. This codes for CASSTGFYGYTF.

The chain employs TRBV11-1 and TRBJ2-5, with 10 bases lining up with TRBD2. V was pared by 1 base and J by 5 bases, with 10 bases of the junction left unmatched. Germline-derived CDR1 and CDR2 are SGHAT and FQDESV (reference sequence). The CDR3 is 17 amino acids. CDR3 DNA sequence: TGTGCCAGCAGCTTAGGGGCTAGCGGGAGCGGTTTGGAGACCCAGTACTTC. Its translation: CASSLGASGSGLETQYF.

This clonotype came up a few times. This chain connects TRBV25-1 to TRBJ2-3; D is possibly TRBD1 (7 bases). From germline, CDR1 is MGHDK and CDR2 SYGVNS. This CDR3 spans 14 amino acids. Trimming cost V 0 bases and J 6 bases, with 10 bases left between them. The CDR3 sequence is CASSEYRGRDTQYF. CDR3 coding DNA: TGTGCCAGCAGTGAATACAGGGGGAGGGATACGCAGTATTTT.

J is TRBJ2-7 and V is TRBV7-2, with TRBD2 identical over 7 bases. The CDR3 consists of 15 residues. Trimming removed 7 bases from V and 7 bases from J; junction bases left unmatched: 16. Per the germline V gene, CDR1 is SGHTA and CDR2 is FQGNSA. CDR3 loop: CASKFYGLAENEQYF. In nucleotides, the CDR3 is TGTGCCAGCAAGTTCTATGGGCTAGCGGAAAATGAGCAGTACTTC.

CDR3 sequence reads: CASSEAGRDGYTF. The CDR3, as DNA: TGTGCCAGCAGTGAAGCAGGGCGGGATGGCTACACCTTC. This chain links TRBV6-1 with TRBJ1-2, with unresolved D. CDR3 size: 13 residues. Germline V gene lookup returns CDR1 MNHNS and CDR2 SASEGT. V was shortened by 0 bases and J by 6 bases, with 8 bases between the two germline ends.

This clonotype was counted a single time. The DNA for the CDR3 is TGTGCCAGCAGCGCAGCTGGGTGGGAGCAGTACTTC. The encoded protein is CASSAAGWEQYF. This chain links TRBV7-9 with TRBJ2-5, with a weak D call TRBD2 (5 bases). Per the germline V gene, CDR1 is SEHNR and CDR2 is FQNEAQ (reference sequence). The CDR3 contains 12 residues. Trimming took off 5 bases at V and 11 bases at J, with 15 bases between the two ends. Combining the CDR3 with reference TRBV7-9 and TRBJ2-5 gives the whole variable domain DTGVSQNPRHKITKRGQNVTFRCDPISEHNRLYWYRQTLGQGPEFLTYFQNEAQLEKSRLLSDRFSAERPKGSFSTLEIQRTEQGDSAMYLCASSAAGWEQYFGPGTRLLVL.